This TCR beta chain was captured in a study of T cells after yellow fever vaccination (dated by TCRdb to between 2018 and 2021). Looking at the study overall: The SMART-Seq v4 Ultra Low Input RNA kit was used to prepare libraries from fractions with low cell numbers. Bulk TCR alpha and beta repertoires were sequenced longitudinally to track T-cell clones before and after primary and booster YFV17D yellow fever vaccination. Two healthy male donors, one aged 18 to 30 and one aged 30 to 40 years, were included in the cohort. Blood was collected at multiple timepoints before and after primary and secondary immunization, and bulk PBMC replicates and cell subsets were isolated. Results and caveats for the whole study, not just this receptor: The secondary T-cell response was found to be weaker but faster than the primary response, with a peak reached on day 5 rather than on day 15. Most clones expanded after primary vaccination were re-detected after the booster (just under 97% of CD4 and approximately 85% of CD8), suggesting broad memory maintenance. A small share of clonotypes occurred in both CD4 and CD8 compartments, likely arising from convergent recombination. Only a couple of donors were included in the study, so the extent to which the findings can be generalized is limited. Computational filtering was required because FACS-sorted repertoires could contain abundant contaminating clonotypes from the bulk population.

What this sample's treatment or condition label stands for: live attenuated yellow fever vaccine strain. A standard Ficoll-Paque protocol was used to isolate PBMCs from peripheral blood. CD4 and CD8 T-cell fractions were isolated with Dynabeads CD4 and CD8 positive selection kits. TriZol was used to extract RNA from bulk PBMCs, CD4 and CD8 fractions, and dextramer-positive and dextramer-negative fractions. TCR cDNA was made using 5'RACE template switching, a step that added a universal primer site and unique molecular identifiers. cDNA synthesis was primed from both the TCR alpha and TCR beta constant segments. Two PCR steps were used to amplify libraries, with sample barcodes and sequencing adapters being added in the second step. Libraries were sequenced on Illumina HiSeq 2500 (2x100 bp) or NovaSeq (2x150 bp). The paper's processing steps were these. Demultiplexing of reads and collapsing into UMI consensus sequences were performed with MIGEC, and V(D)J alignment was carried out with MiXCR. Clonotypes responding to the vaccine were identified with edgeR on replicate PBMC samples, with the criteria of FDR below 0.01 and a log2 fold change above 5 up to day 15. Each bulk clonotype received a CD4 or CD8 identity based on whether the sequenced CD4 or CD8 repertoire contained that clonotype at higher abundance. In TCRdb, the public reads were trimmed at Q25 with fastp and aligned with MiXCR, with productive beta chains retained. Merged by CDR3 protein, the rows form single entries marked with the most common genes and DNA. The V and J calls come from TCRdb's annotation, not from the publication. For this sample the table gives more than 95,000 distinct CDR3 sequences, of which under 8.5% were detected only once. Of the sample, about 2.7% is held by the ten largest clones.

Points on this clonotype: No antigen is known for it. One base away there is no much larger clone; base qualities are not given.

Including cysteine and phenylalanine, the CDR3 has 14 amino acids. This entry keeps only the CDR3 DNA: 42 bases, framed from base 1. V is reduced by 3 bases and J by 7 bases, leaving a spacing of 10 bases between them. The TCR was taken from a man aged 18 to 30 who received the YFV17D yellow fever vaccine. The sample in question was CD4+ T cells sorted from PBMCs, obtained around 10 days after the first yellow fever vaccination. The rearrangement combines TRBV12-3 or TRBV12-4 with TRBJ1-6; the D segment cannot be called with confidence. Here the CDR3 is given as CASSLSSQNSPLHF. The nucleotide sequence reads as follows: TGTGCCAGCAGTTTGAGTTCGCAGAATTCACCCCTCCACTTT.